This TCR beta chain was sequenced for a study of cytomegalovirus exposure and HLA in healthy donors. Study-level findings and limits: TCR beta V- and J-gene trimming was later associated with a missense DCLRE1C variant. The authors considered a cluster of highly shared sequence variants likely to be a sequencing artifact. Sequences of the TCR beta chain were said to predict the HLA-A and HLA-B alleles of most subjects accurately. Cytomegalovirus association was listed for 170 or so TCR beta chains.

In the PCR, 60 Vbeta and 13 Jbeta primers were used. Data came from immunoSEQ multiplex PCR; TCRdb stores just in-frame clones and leaves some out. The sample shows roughly 120,000 clones, about 80% of them seen only once. Germline CDR1 reads MDHEN; CDR2 reads SYDVKM. The V end lost 2 bases, the J end lost 7 bases, and 9 bases lay between the germline ends. CDR3 length equals 13 residues. About this clone: Its matching antigen is unknown.

What was sequenced was PBMCs. The rearrangement links TRBV28 to TRBJ2-1; D gene uncertain. This receptor was identified in a human donor in good health. CDR3 protein: CASSLGSLNEQFF. In DNA, the CDR3 is TGTGCCAGCAGTTTAGGTAGTCTGAATGAGCAGTTCTTC.